Listed below are T cell receptor beta chains from one sample, sequenced in a study of blood T cell repertoires in COVID-19. Generated by immunoSEQ multiplex PCR, the TCRdb table keeps only in-frame clones and is missing some. The profile shows about 180,000 clones, approximately 81% of them singletons. The sequenced material came from PBMCs or T cells enriched from blood (not recorded which). These receptors originate from a middle-aged woman with acute COVID-19. CDR3s leave out the opening cysteine and the closing phenylalanine or tryptophan. Each record gives: V gene, CDR3 protein.

TRBV3-1/TRBV3-2 | ASSTSGGGETQY
TRBV9 | ASSARSGETGELF
TRBV7-8 | ASSSGGRQPQH
TRBV18 | ASSPGETGIYGYT
TRBV7-3 | ASSLQGTGGETQY
TRBV25-1 | ASSEGHSGRAGNEQF
TRBV2 | ASSVKTQY
TRBV7-9 | ASSGTGSLYT
TRBV12-3/TRBV12-4 | ASTRGNTEAF
TRBV12-3/TRBV12-4 | ASSSQGLETQY
TRBV20-1 | SASERLAGGNEQF
TRBV27 | ASAGGGETQY
TRBV2 | ASRVSATGELF
TRBV21-1 | ASSLRGQGRETQY
TRBV5-6 | ASSSPLLAGDYNEQF
TRBV19 | ASTYNRGNTGELF
TRBV18 | ASSRPGTVDYGYT
TRBV30 | AWSGTGVLPNQPQH
TRBV1 | TSSQDPRESTDTQY
TRBV6-5 | ASSYSGGRASNEQF
TRBV21-1 | ASKNSRRTRKKANYGYT
TRBV6-5 | ASRGTGMGYGYT